This T cell receptor (beta chain) is from a study of blood T cell repertoires in COVID-19. Study-wide context: Samples representing acute and convalescent COVID-19 were sourced from the United States, Italy and Spain. PBMCs, B-cell-depleted T cells, or T cells provided the cDNA or gDNA that made up the material.

The CDR3 contains 15 residues. Looked up from germline, CDR1 is SGHDT and CDR2 is YYEEEE. Trimming took off 1 base at V and 5 bases at J, with 16 bases between the two ends. Original analysis: The authors estimated nucleated cell counts from reference gene primer amplification. Sequencing used immunoSEQ multiplex PCR; TCRdb keeps in-frame clones, though not all of them. The DNA was the basis for D and trimming; V, J and clone size are from that table. Found here are approximately 300,000 clones, 80% to 95% of them singletons; the top ten hold under 7%. Seattle's cohort entered during active infection and was followed longitudinally.

This chain links TRBV5-6 with TRBJ2-7; possible D gene TRBD1, 5 bases. Sample: peripheral blood. This receptor was obtained from a woman in her 30s with COVID-19, enrolled during active disease. The CDR3 here is CASSLWKGLVNEQYF. CDR3 nucleotides: TGTGCCAGCAGCTTGTGGAAGGGGTTAGTGAACGAGCAGTACTTC.